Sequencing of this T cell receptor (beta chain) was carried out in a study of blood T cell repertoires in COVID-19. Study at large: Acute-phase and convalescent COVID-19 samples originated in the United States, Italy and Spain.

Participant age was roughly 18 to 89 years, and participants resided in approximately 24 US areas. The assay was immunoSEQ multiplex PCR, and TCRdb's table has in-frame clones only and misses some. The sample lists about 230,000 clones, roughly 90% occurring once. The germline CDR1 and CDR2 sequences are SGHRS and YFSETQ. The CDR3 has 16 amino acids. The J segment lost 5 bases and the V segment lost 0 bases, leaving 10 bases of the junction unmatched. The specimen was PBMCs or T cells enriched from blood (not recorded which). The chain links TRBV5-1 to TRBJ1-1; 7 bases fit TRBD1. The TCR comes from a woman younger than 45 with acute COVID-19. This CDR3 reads CASSLGTKTGTTEAFF. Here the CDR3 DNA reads TGCGCCAGCAGCTTGGGGACTAAGACAGGGACGACTGAAGCTTTCTTT.